This entry features one T cell receptor beta chain sequence. Its antigen remains unknown. Method: immunoSEQ multiplex PCR; TCRdb's copy keeps in-frame clones and lacks some. The data show 40,000 to 55,000 clones, about nine tenths seen once. The data were obtained in a study of OX40 agonist ivuxolimab in advanced cancers. Study details: Prior anti-PD-1, anti-PD-L1 or anti-CTLA-4 therapy was allowed; around 40% had some.

Whole-study findings and limits: Which antigen the expanded peripheral T cells recognized is unknown. Expanded clones tended on average to be more numerous among CD8+ T cells than CD4+.

CDR1 and CDR2 from the germline V gene are MDHEN and SYDVKM. The CDR3 has 17 amino acids. V dropped 4 bases and J dropped 4; count of bases not matched to a gene: 15. The sequencing here drew on CD4+ or CD8+ T cells sorted from blood, taken in a trial of the OX40 agonist ivuxolimab. V gene TRBV28 combines with J gene TRBJ2-7; 8 bases are shared with TRBD2. This receptor was identified in an adult with an advanced solid tumor such as melanoma, head and neck, liver or kidney cancer. CDR3 region: CASSSIGPAGAGYEQYF. In DNA form, the CDR3 reads TGTGCCAGCAGTTCTATTGGGCCAGCGGGAGCGGGATACGAGCAGTACTTC.